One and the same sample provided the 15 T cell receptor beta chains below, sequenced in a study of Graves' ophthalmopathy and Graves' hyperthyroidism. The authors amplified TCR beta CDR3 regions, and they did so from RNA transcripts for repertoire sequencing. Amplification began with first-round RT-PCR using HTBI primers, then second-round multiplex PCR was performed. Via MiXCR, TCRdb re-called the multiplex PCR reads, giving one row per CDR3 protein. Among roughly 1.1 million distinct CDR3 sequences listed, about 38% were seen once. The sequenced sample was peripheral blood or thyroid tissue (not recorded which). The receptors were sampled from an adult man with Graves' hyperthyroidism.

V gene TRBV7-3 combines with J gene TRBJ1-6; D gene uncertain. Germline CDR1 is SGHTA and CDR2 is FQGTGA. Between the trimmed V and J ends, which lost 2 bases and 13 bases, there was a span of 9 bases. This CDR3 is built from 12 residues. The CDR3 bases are TGTGCCAGCAGCTTAGAGTCTCTGCCCCTCCACTTT. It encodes CASSLESLPLHF. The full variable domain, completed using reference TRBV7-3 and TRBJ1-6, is GAGVSQTPSNKVTEKGKYVELRCDPISGHTALYWYRQSLGQGPEFLIYFQGTGAADDSGLPNDRFFAVRPEGSVSTLKIQRTERGDSAVYLCASSLESLPLHFGNGTRLTVT.

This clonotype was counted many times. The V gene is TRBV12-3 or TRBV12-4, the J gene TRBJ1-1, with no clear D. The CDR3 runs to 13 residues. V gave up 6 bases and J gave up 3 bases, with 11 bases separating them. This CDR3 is CASRSRTYTEAFF. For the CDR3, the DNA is TGTGCCAGCAGGTCCCGGACCTACACTGAAGCTTTCTTT.

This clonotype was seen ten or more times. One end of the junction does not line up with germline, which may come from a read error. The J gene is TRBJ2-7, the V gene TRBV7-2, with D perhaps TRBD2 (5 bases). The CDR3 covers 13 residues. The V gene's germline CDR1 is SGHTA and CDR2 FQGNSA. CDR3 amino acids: CASSLAVDYEQYF. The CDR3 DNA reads TGTGCCAGCAGCCTAGCAGTGGACTACGAGCAGTACTTC.

The DNA of the CDR3 is TGTGCCAGCAGCTATGGCCTCAGAGCCGCGATCACCGGGGAGCTGTTTTTT. Residues: CASSYGLRAAITGELFF. The chain links TRBV7-9 to TRBJ2-2; no firm D call. Germline values: CDR1 SEHNR, CDR2 FQNEAQ (reference sequence). V was cut by 4 bases and J by 4 bases, with 19 bases left in between. The CDR3 covers 17 residues.

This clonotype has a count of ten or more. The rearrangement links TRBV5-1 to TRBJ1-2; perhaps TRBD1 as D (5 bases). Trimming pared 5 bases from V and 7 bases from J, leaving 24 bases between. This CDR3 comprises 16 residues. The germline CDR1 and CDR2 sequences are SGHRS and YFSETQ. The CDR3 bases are TGCGCCAGCAGTCTGACCGTTTCCGCCGGGACTACTGGCTACACCTTC. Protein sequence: CASSLTVSAGTTGYTF.

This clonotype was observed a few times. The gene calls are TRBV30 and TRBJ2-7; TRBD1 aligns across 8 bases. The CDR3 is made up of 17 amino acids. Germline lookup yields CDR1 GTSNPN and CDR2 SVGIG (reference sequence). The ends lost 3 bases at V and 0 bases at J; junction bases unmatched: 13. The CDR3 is CAWRTRQGPLSSYEQYF. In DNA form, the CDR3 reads TGTGCCTGGAGGACCCGACAGGGGCCCTTGAGCTCCTACGAGCAGTACTTC.

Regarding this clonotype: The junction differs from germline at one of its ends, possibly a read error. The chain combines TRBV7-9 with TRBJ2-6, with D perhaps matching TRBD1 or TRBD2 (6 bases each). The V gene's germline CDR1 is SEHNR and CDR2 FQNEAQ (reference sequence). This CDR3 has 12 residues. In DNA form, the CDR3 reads TGTGCCAGCAGCGCTGGAGGGGGAACTGAAGCTTTC. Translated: CASSAGGGTEAF.

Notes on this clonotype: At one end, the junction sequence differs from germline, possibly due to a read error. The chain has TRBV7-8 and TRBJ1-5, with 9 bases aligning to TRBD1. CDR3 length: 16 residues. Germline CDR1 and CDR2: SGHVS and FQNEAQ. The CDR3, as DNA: TGCGCCAGCAGCCAACAGGTGGACAGGGGCGCTCGGCCCCAGCATTTT. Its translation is CASSQQVDRGARPQHF.

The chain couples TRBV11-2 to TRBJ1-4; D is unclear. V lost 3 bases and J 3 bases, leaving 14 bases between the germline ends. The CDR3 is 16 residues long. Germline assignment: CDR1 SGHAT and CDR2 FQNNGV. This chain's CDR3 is CASSFLWGSPNEKLFF. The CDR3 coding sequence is TGTGCCAGCAGCTTTTTGTGGGGATCTCCTAATGAAAAACTGTTTTTT.

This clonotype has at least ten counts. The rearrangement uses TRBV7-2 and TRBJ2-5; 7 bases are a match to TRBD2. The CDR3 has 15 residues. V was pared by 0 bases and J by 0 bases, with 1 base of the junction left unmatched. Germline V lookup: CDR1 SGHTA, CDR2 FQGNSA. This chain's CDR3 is CASSLAGGDQETQYF. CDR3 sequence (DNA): TGTGCCAGCAGCTTAGCGGGGGGGGACCAAGAGACCCAGTACTTC.

The CDR3 protein is CASRAVIGTEAFF. The CDR3 DNA reads as TGTGCCAGCAGAGCGGTGATCGGGACTGAAGCTTTCTTT. The chain joins TRBV6-5 to TRBJ1-1; D is undetermined. V was trimmed by 6 bases and J by 5 bases, leaving 13 bases between them. CDR1 MNHEY and CDR2 SVGAGI come from the germline V gene. The CDR3 is 13 amino acids.

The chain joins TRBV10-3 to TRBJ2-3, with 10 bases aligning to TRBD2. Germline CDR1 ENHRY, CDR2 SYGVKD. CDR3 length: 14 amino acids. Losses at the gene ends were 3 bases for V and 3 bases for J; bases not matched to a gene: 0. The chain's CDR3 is CAISEAGGTDTQYF. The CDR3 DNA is TGTGCCATCAGTGAAGCGGGGGGGACAGATACGCAGTATTTT.

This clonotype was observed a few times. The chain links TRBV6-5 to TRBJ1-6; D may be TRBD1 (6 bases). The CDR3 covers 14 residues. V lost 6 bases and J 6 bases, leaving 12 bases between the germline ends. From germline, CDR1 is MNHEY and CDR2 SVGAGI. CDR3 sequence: CASRRGGGNSPLHF. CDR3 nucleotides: TGTGCCAGCAGGAGGGGGGGGGGTAATTCACCCCTCCACTTT.

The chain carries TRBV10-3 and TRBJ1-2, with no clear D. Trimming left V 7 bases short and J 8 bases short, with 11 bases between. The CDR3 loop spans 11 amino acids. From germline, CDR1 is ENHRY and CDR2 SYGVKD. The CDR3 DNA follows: TGTGCCATCACCGACGGTTGGGGCTACACCTTC. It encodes CAITDGWGYTF.

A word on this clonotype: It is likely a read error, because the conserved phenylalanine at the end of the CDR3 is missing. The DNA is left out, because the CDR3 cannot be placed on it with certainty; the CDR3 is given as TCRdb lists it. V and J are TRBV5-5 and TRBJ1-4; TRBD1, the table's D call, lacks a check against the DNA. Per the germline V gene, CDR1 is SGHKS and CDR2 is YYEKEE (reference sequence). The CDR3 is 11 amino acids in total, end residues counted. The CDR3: CASSQEGQGPY.